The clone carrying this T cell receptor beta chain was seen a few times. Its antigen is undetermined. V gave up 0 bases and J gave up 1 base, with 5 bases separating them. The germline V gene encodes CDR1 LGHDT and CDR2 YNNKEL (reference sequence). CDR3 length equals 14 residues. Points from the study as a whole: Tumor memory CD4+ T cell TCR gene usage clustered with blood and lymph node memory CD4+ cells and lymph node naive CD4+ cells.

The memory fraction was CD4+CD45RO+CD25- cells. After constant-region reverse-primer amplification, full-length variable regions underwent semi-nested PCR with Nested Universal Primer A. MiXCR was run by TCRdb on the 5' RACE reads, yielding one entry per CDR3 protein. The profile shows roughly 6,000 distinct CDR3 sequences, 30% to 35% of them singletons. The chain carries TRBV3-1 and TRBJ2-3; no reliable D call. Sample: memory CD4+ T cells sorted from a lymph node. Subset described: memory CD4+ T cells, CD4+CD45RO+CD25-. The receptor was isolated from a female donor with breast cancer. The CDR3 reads CASSQEPGTDTQYF. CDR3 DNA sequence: TGTGCCAGCAGCCAAGAACCCGGCACAGATACGCAGTATTTT.